The 32 T cell receptor beta chains below come from one sample, sequenced in a study of metastatic and nonmetastatic thyroid tumors. Treatment of any kind had been given to no patient before thyroid surgery. Through MiXCR, TCRdb re-clonotyped the PCR reads. The table records 30,000 to 40,000 clones, 33% of them present only once. Material: tumor tissue. The receptors were sampled from a female donor with papillary thyroid cancer or a benign thyroid nodule (not recorded which). Some clones in this sample may be carry-over from other donors' samples.

V and J are TRBV20-1 and TRBJ2-7; perhaps TRBD2 as D (8 bases). CDR3 length: 15 residues. With 7 bases removed from V and 4 bases from J, the gap between germline ends came to 23 bases. The germline V gene has CDR1 DFQATT and CDR2 SNEGSKA (reference sequence). CDR3 sequence: CSVAGGIAGRYEQYF. CDR3 DNA sequence: TGCAGTGTCGCAGGGGGAATAGCGGGACGTTACGAGCAGTACTTC.

A few counts support this clone. The gene calls are TRBV28 and TRBJ2-7; D is uncertain. Trimming took off 3 bases at V and 4 bases at J, with 7 bases between the two ends. Looked up from germline, CDR1 is MDHEN and CDR2 is SYDVKM. The CDR3 has 12 residues. CDR3 DNA: TGTGCCAGCAGTTTTCGGCCGTACGAGCAGTACTTC. Protein product: CASSFRPYEQYF.

V usage is TRBV11-2 and J usage is TRBJ2-1, with 9 bases lining up with TRBD1. From germline, CDR1 is SGHAT and CDR2 FQNNGV. V lost 5 bases to trimming and J lost 6 bases; unmatched junction nucleotides: 11. This CDR3 contains 16 residues. The CDR3 loop reads CASSPHGTGRRNEQFF. The CDR3 bases are TGTGCCAGCAGCCCACATGGGACAGGGCGGCGCAATGAGCAGTTCTTC.

This sequence joins TRBV6-1 and TRBJ2-7; 7 bases map to TRBD1. V trimming: 10 bases; J trimming: 3 bases; junction bases outside the gene matches: 6. The CDR3 sequence is 12 residues long. From germline, CDR1 is MNHNS and CDR2 SASEGT. CDR3 loop: CATYSGGYEQYF. As DNA, the CDR3 is TGTGCCACCTACTCAGGGGGCTACGAGCAGTACTTC.

The chain joins TRBV20-1 to TRBJ2-7, with 8 bases matching TRBD2. This CDR3 spans 14 amino acids. Per germline, CDR1 DFQATT and CDR2 SNEGSKA (reference sequence). V dropped 2 bases and J dropped 2; count of bases not matched to a gene: 5. CDR3 loop: CSARPLAGPYEQYF. CDR3 nucleotides: TGCAGTGCTAGACCTTTAGCGGGGCCCTACGAGCAGTACTTC.

The V and J genes are TRBV7-9 and TRBJ2-3, with a tentative D call TRBD2 (5 bases). This CDR3 region has 13 residues. Germline V lookup: CDR1 SEHNR, CDR2 FQNEAQ (reference sequence). Trimming removed 3 bases at V and 4 bases at J, with 8 bases between. The DNA for the CDR3 is TGTGCCAGCAGCTTCCCGGGGTCAGATACGCAGTATTTT. This encodes CASSFPGSDTQYF.

The V call is TRBV2, the J call TRBJ2-3; D not resolved. This CDR3 spans 12 amino acids. CDR1 and CDR2 from the germline V gene are SNHLY and FYNNEI. V lost 8 bases, J lost 4 bases, and 10 bases lay in between. The CDR3 DNA reads TGTGCCAGCCACCTCTGGCCAGATACGCAGTATTTT. Translation gives CASHLWPDTQYF.

V is TRBV5-1 and J is TRBJ1-3; D remains unclear. CDR1 and CDR2 (germline): SGHRS, YFSETQ. The CDR3 totals 15 residues. V lost 0 bases and J 0 bases, leaving 7 bases between the germline ends. This CDR3 reads CASSLEALSGNTIYF. DNA of the CDR3: TGCGCCAGCAGCTTGGAAGCCCTCTCTGGAAACACCATATATTTT.

This chain links TRBV24-1 with TRBJ2-1; 11 nucleotides match TRBD2. V dropped 5 bases and J dropped 6; count of bases not matched to a gene: 11. The CDR3 spans 17 residues. Germline loops: CDR1 KGHDR, CDR2 SFDVKD. The chain's CDR3 is CATSGSLSGRAVNEQFF. The CDR3 DNA sequence: TGTGCCACCAGTGGTTCCCTTAGCGGGAGGGCCGTCAATGAGCAGTTCTTC.

The chain uses TRBV20-1 and TRBJ2-3, with a weak D call TRBD1 (6 bases). CDR1 and CDR2 from the germline V gene are DFQATT and SNEGSKA (reference sequence). Trimming removed 6 bases at V and 4 bases at J, with 23 bases between. This CDR3 has 16 amino acids. The CDR3 DNA sequence: TGCAGTGCGGTTAACTTTGGTTCAAAGGGGGCAGATACGCAGTATTTT. It yields the protein CSAVNFGSKGADTQYF.

The chain has TRBV4-3 and TRBJ1-2; D might be TRBD1 (5 bases). The CDR3 runs 15 residues. From germline, CDR1 is LGHNA and CDR2 YSLEER. Trimming cost V 0 bases and J 5 bases, with 13 bases left between them. CDR3 sequence reads: CASSQEIQGSYGYTF. DNA of the CDR3: TGCGCCAGCAGCCAAGAGATCCAGGGATCTTATGGCTACACCTTC.

Points on this clone: Germline is not matched at one junction end, which may reflect a read error. The chain couples TRBV7-3 to TRBJ2-6; possibly TRBD1 for D (5 bases). Looked up from germline, CDR1 is SGHTA and CDR2 is FQGTGA. The CDR3 covers 16 residues. The CDR3 nucleotides are TGTGCCAGCAGCTCCTCCATCTTCTCTGGGGCCAACGTCTTGACTTTC. Translating it yields CASSSSIFSGANVLTF. Looking up the rest from reference TRBV7-3 and TRBJ2-6 gives the full variable domain: GAGVSQTPSNKVTEKGKYVELRCDPISGHTALYWYRQSLGQGPEFLIYFQGTGAADDSGLPNDRFFAVRPEGSVSTLKIQRTERGDSAVYLCASSSSIFSGANVLTFGAGSRLTVL.

In its sample, this clone was seen a few times. The chain uses TRBV6-2 or TRBV6-3 and TRBJ1-2, with D unclear. Trimming left V 5 bases short and J 1 base short, with 14 bases between. Germline values: CDR1 MNHEY, CDR2 SVGEGT. This CDR3 spans 15 amino acids. The CDR3 region has the DNA TGTGCCAGCAGTCCAATCTTCCTGGGTAACTATGGCTACACCTTC. It specifies CASSPIFLGNYGYTF.

The CDR3 DNA reads as TGTGCCAGCCAACGACGGGAGGGCCTTTACGAGCAGTACTTC. It yields the protein CASQRREGLYEQYF. J is TRBJ2-7 and V is TRBV11-2, with TRBD2 matching 8 bases. Germline-derived CDR1 and CDR2 are SGHAT and FQNNGV. There are 14 residues in the CDR3. V shed 8 bases, J shed 4 bases, and the junction held 10 bases outside the gene matches.

This clone was recorded a few times. This chain connects TRBV9 to TRBJ1-1; 7 nucleotides agree with TRBD1. The length of the CDR3 is 14 residues. Germline CDR1 SGDLS, CDR2 YYNGEE. The J segment lost 1 base and the V segment lost 3 bases, leaving 3 bases of the junction unmatched. The CDR3 sequence is CASSEDRWNTEAFF. The CDR3 region has the DNA TGTGCCAGCAGCGAGGACAGGTGGAACACTGAAGCTTTCTTT.

V usage is TRBV27 and J usage is TRBJ2-5; TRBD2 is a possible D gene (6 bases). The CDR3 sequence is 15 residues long. The V gene lost 6 bases and the J gene lost 5 bases, with 19 bases spanning the gap. Germline V gene sequence: CDR1 MNHEY, CDR2 SMNVEV (reference sequence). The CDR3 reads CASSPHERASETQYF. The CDR3 region has the DNA TGTGCCAGCAGCCCGCACGAGCGGGCATCGGAGACCCAGTACTTC.

Details on this clone: One end of the junction fails to match germline, which may point to a read error. The chain uses TRBV7-7 and TRBJ2-1; D may be TRBD2 (6 bases). There are 14 residues in the CDR3. CDR1 SSHAT and CDR2 FNYEAQ come from the germline V gene (reference sequence). CDR3 bases: TGTGCTAGCAGCTTACACGGGGGAATCAATGAGCAGTTCTTC. As protein: CASSLHGGINEQFF.

This clone was seen only once. This CDR3 reads CASSLAKDSSEAFF. The CDR3 DNA reads TGCGCCAGCAGCTTGGCCAAGGACAGTTCTGAAGCTTTCTTT. The chain combines TRBV5-1 with TRBJ1-1; maybe TRBD1 (6 bases). V gave up 0 bases and J gave up 6 bases, with 12 bases separating them. The germline gives CDR1 SGHRS, CDR2 YFSETQ. This CDR3 has 14 amino acids.

There are many counts of this clone. The rearrangement links TRBV28 to TRBJ2-1; possibly TRBD1 or TRBD2 for D (5 bases each). This CDR3 comprises 14 residues. The V end lost 6 bases, the J end lost 1 base, and 10 bases lay between the germline ends. Germline CDR1 MDHEN, CDR2 SYDVKM. The CDR3 nucleotides read TGTGCCAGCAGCTGGGGACCTTCCTACAATGAGCAGTTCTTC. Protein product: CASSWGPSYNEQFF.

There are many counts of this clone. The genes are TRBV6-1 and TRBJ2-1, with D perhaps matching TRBD2 (6 bases). In germline, CDR1 is MNHNS, CDR2 SASEGT. V lost 4 bases and J lost 3, with 13 bases in between. The CDR3 consists of 15 residues. The CDR3 DNA sequence: TGTGCCAGCAGTGCGGAGCGGGCTTACTACAATGAGCAGTTCTTC. Residues: CASSAERAYYNEQFF.

There are a few counts of this clone. CDR3 nucleotides: TGTGCCAGCAGTTTCGTCGGGCAGGGGTTTTCACCCCTCCACTTT. As protein: CASSFVGQGFSPLHF. The chain carries TRBV27 and TRBJ1-6, with D perhaps TRBD1 (6 bases). Germline-derived CDR1 and CDR2 are MNHEY and SMNVEV (reference sequence). V lost 3 bases to trimming and J lost 9 bases, with 15 bases between them. The CDR3 runs to 15 residues.

This clone was observed a handful of times. The genes are TRBV28 and TRBJ1-3, with D maybe TRBD1 (5 bases). Germline V gives CDR1 MDHEN, CDR2 SYDVKM. This CDR3 region has 15 residues. Trimming left V 7 bases short and J 0 bases short, with 13 bases between. The CDR3 protein is CASTPGILSGNTIYF. CDR3 DNA: TGTGCCAGCACCCCAGGGATTCTCTCTGGAAACACCATATATTTT.

This clone was found once. The V and J genes are TRBV4-1 and TRBJ1-1; 10 positions match TRBD1. V lost 2 bases, J lost 4 bases, and 13 bases stayed unmatched. Per germline, CDR1 MGHRA and CDR2 YSYEKL. CDR3 length: 18 amino acids. CDR3 coding DNA: TGCGCCAGCAGCCAAAGCTCGACGGGGACAGGGGTGTCCACTGAAGCTTTCTTT. It translates to CASSQSSTGTGVSTEAFF.

V usage is TRBV11-1 and J usage is TRBJ2-2, with 13 bases matching TRBD2. Losses at the gene ends were 5 bases for V and 2 bases for J; bases not matched to a gene: 8. There are 18 residues in the CDR3. CDR1 is SGHAT and CDR2 is FQDESV in the germline V gene (reference sequence). The CDR3 region has the DNA TGTGCCAGCAGCCCCCGACTAGCGGGAGGATTTAACACCGGGGAGCTGTTTTTT. The encoded protein is CASSPRLAGGFNTGELFF.

This chain links TRBV7-6 with TRBJ2-7, with TRBD1 matching over 11 bases. V lost 4 bases, J lost 3 bases, and 11 bases stayed unmatched. Per germline, CDR1 SGHVS and CDR2 FNYEAQ. The CDR3 is 17 residues long. The chain's CDR3 is CASSSRESGTGGYEQYF. The CDR3 DNA is TGTGCCAGCAGCTCCAGGGAATCCGGGACAGGGGGCTACGAGCAGTACTTC.

The rearrangement uses TRBV6-2 or TRBV6-3 and TRBJ2-3; TRBD2 matches at 16 bases. The ends lost 6 bases at V and 5 bases at J; junction bases unmatched: 8. Germline CDR1 is MNHEY and CDR2 is SVGEGT. The CDR3 runs to 17 residues. CDR3 amino acids: CASRERGLAGGGDTQYF. For the CDR3, the DNA is TGTGCCAGCAGGGAGAGGGGACTAGCGGGAGGGGGAGATACGCAGTATTTT.

The chain joins TRBV7-8 to TRBJ2-5; 12 nucleotides match TRBD2. V dropped 5 bases and J dropped 4; count of bases not matched to a gene: 2. The CDR3 has 14 amino acids. Germline CDR1 SGHVS, CDR2 FQNEAQ. CDR3 sequence: CASSPGLAGETQYF. The CDR3 DNA is TGTGCCAGCAGCCCGGGACTAGCGGGAGAGACCCAGTACTTC.

CDR3 protein: CASSLGAYEQFF. CDR3 nucleotide sequence: TGTGCCAGCAGCTTGGGAGCGTATGAGCAGTTCTTC. V gene TRBV5-8 combines with J gene TRBJ2-1; unclear D gene. Looked up from germline, CDR1 is SGHTS and CDR2 is YDEGEE. The V gene lost 0 bases and the J gene lost 8 bases, with 6 bases spanning the gap. The CDR3 is made up of 12 amino acids.

V and J are TRBV13 and TRBJ2-3; weak D call: TRBD2 (5 bases). This CDR3 has 16 amino acids. Germline CDR1 PRHDT, CDR2 FYEKMQ (reference sequence). Trimming removed 5 bases from V and 2 bases from J, with 17 bases in between. The CDR3 DNA follows: TGTGCCAGCAGCCCACCGGACTTTCTAGACACAGATACGCAGTATTTT. Amino acids: CASSPPDFLDTDTQYF. The complete variable domain, with remaining parts taken from reference TRBV13 and TRBJ2-3, reads AAGVIQSPRHLIKEKRETATLKCYPIPRHDTVYWYQQGPGQDPQFLISFYEKMQSDKGSIPDRFSAQQFSDYHSELNMSSLELGDSALYFCASSPPDFLDTDTQYFGPGTRLTVL.

There are a few counts of this clone. The J gene is TRBJ1-1, the V gene TRBV12-3 or TRBV12-4; D call uncertain. The V and J ends lost 6 bases and 7 bases respectively, with 9 bases between them. There are 11 residues in the CDR3. CDR3 protein: CASSGRVEAFF. The CDR3 DNA sequence: TGTGCCAGCAGCGGACGGGTTGAAGCTTTCTTT.

The rearrangement joins TRBV11-2 to TRBJ1-6; possible D gene TRBD1, 5 bases. Germline V gene data show CDR1 as SGHAT and CDR2 as FQNNGV. V was cut by 5 bases and J by 11 bases, with 19 bases left in between. The CDR3 length is 15 residues. The DNA of the CDR3 is TGTGCCAGCAGCCCTCAAACAGGATCAGGAACACCCCTCCACTTT. Its protein is CASSPQTGSGTPLHF.

In this sample, this clone turned up a few times. This chain joins TRBV7-8 and TRBJ2-7; D gene uncertain. V dropped 5 bases and J dropped 4 bases, with 18 bases sitting between them. This CDR3 is 15 amino acids long. The germline gives CDR1 SGHVS, CDR2 FQNEAQ. The CDR3 coding sequence is TGTGCCAGCAGCACGGGCCCCATGGGCGCGTACGAGCAGTACTTC. Its protein product is CASSTGPMGAYEQYF.